This T cell receptor (beta chain) was sequenced in a study of cytomegalovirus exposure and HLA in healthy donors. This PCR relied on a set of 60 Vbeta primers and 13 Jbeta primers. Generated by immunoSEQ multiplex PCR, the TCRdb table keeps only in-frame clones and is missing some. Of approximately 75,000 clones listed, under 85% are singletons. Sequenced input: PBMCs. The source is a woman aged 55-70 years in good health and CMV-seropositive.

CDR3 DNA: TGTGCCAGCTCACTCCAAGGGACAGGGGTGTCAAATGAGCAGTTCTTC. It codes for CASSLQGTGVSNEQFF. V and J are TRBV18 and TRBJ2-1, with 10 bases matching TRBD1. Looked up from germline, CDR1 is KGHSH and CDR2 is LQKENI. The ends lost 4 bases at V and 7 bases at J; junction bases unmatched: 10. This CDR3 contains 16 residues.